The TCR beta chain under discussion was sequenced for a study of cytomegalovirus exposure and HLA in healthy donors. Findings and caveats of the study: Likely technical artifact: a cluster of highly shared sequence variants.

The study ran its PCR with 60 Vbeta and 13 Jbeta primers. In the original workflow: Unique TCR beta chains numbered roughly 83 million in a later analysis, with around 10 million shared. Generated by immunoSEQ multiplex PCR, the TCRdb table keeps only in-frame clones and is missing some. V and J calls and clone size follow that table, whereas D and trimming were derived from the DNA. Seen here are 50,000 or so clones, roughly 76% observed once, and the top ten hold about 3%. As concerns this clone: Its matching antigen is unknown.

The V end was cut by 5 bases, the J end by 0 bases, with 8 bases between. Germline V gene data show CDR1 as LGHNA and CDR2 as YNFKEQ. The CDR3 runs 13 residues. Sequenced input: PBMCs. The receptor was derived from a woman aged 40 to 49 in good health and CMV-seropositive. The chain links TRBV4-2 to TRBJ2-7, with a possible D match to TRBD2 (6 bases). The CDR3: CASSGTDSYEQYF. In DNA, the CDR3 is TGTGCCAGCAGCGGGACTGACTCCTACGAGCAGTACTTC.